The present TCR beta chain was sequenced within a study of blood T cell repertoires in COVID-19. Looking at the study overall: Sites in the United States, Italy and Spain provided acute and convalescent COVID-19 samples.

This CDR3 comprises 14 residues. Germline V CDR1 and CDR2: SGHAT, FQNNGV. Trimming removed 4 bases at V and 5 bases at J, with 14 bases between. Profiling relied on immunoSEQ multiplex PCR, and the TCRdb table lists in-frame clones only, not all of them. The repertoire holds 180,000 or so clones, 70% to 85% seen once, with around 15% in the top ten. This receptor was obtained from a middle-aged man who had recovered from COVID-19. The J gene is TRBJ1-2, the V gene TRBV11-2, with no clear D. Sequencing was performed on PBMCs or T cells enriched from blood (not recorded which). The CDR3 DNA reads as TGTGCCAGCAGCTCCCAGAGGGCAACGTATGGCTACACCTTC. Protein: CASSSQRATYGYTF.